This is a list of T cell receptor beta chains from one sample in a study of cytomegalovirus exposure and HLA in healthy donors. The assay was immunoSEQ multiplex PCR, and TCRdb's table has in-frame clones only and misses some. The sample lists about 130,000 clones, less than 95% occurring once. Sample: PBMCs. Every receptor here comes from a man aged 18 to 30 in good health and CMV-seropositive. CDR3s include the opening cysteine and the closing phenylalanine or tryptophan. Fields, in order: J gene, clone size, CDR3 length, V gene, CDR3 protein. Size is omitted from some rows. Given values are once, few, many or a class for expanded clones.

TRBJ1-1 | . | 15 | TRBV6-1 | CASSRGGAGKTEAFF
TRBJ2-5 | . | 12 | TRBV2 | CASARLPETQYF
TRBJ2-3 | . | 16 | TRBV11-1 | CASRRERGRTTDTQYF
TRBJ2-5 | . | 13 | TRBV18 | CASSPDSQETQYF
TRBJ2-3 | once | 15 | TRBV5-1 | CASSLGESSTDTQYF
TRBJ2-5 | . | 15 | TRBV5-8 | CASSPGTGGPETQYF
TRBJ1-4 | . | 16 | TRBV5-5 | CASSLDRVGSNEKLFF
TRBJ1-2 | once | 14 | TRBV7-9 | CASSLGGTEYGYTF
TRBJ2-7 | . | 15 | TRBV6-1 | CASSDPPGGGDEQYF
TRBJ2-2 | . | 15 | TRBV9 | CASSLGTVETGELFF
TRBJ2-2 | . | 15 | TRBV23-1 | CASSKSTGRTGELFF
TRBJ2-2 | . | 18 | TRBV27 | CASSRTPGYRGRTGELFF
TRBJ2-3 | . | 15 | TRBV19 | CASSISGPSTDTQYF
TRBJ1-3 | . | 14 | TRBV5-1 | CASSLGGYGNTIYF
TRBJ1-2 | . | 13 | TRBV2 | CASSENRAYGYTF
TRBJ1-1 | . | 14 | TRBV6-6 | CASSYTGRITEAFF
TRBJ2-4 | . | 12 | TRBV28 | CASSFSAGDQYF
TRBJ2-3 | . | 17 | TRBV9 | CASSVGGGSEGADTQYF
TRBJ1-3 | . | 15 | TRBV30 | CAWSVTGGTGNTIYF
TRBJ2-7 | . | 16 | TRBV7-9 | CASSPYSGRESYEQYF
TRBJ2-7 | . | 15 | TRBV5-1 | CASSSRGGGTYEQYF
TRBJ2-7 | . | 16 | TRBV5-4 | CASSSKTSGKIYEQYF
TRBJ2-5 | . | 15 | TRBV2 | CASMKNGLAEETQYF
TRBJ2-7 | few | 15 | TRBV5-1 | CASSPGLASSYEQYF
TRBJ2-5 | few | 14 | TRBV2 | CGTRTSGRRETQYF
TRBJ1-1 | . | 13 | TRBV7-9 | CASSLEGATEAFF
TRBJ2-1 | . | 15 | TRBV27 | CASSLTGYAWDEQFF
TRBJ1-5 | . | 15 | TRBV4-2 | CASSLDRTSNQPQHF
TRBJ2-1 | few | 13 | TRBV29-1 | CSVLAGSYNEQFF
TRBJ2-1 | . | 17 | TRBV7-9 | CASLKEKGRGDYNEQFF
TRBJ2-1 | . | 15 | TRBV13 | CASSSRPSGPNEQFF
TRBJ2-7 | . | 13 | TRBV2 | CASMDRLLYEQYF
TRBJ1-2 | few | 14 | TRBV2 | CASSDREANYGYTF
TRBJ2-7 | few | 14 | TRBV2 | CASSEGSLTYEQYF
TRBJ2-7 | few | 15 | TRBV14 | CASSQDTGARGEQYF
TRBJ2-1 | . | 14 | TRBV15 | CATHTSRELNEQFF
TRBJ1-2 | . | 13 | TRBV2 | CASSDLREDGYTF
TRBJ2-3 | . | 15 | TRBV4-1 | CASSRLTGGTDTQYF
TRBJ2-7 | . | 13 | TRBV6-5 | CASRGTGRDEQYF
TRBJ2-7 | . | 14 | TRBV5-6 | CASSFPTGGGEQYF
TRBJ2-3 | . | 17 | TRBV12-5 | CASGLYPRGQGTDTQYF
TRBJ2-1 | . | 15 | TRBV14 | CASSQALGGAGEQFF
TRBJ2-1 | . | 15 | TRBV28 | CASSLSLAVYNEQFF
TRBJ1-1 | . | 11 | TRBV5-5 | CASSLEQQAFF
TRBJ2-3 | once | 14 | TRBV29-1 | CSVASGDYTDTQYF
TRBJ2-7 | . | 14 | TRBV29-1 | CSAGTSGSSNEQYF
TRBJ2-2 | . | 13 | TRBV5-6 | CASSETGTGELFF
TRBJ2-1 | . | 15 | TRBV25-1 | CASSKRAGSYNEQFF
TRBJ2-1 | . | 12 | TRBV5-1 | CASSGQRGEQFF
TRBJ2-7 | . | 15 | TRBV14 | CASSQAPAGKYEQYF
TRBJ2-3 | . | 13 | TRBV9 | CASSVADWLGQYF
TRBJ2-2 | . | 17 | TRBV4-1 | CASSLFVAGESSGELFF
TRBJ1-1 | . | 13 | TRBV25-1 | CASRTNSKPEAFF
TRBJ2-3 | few | 12 | TRBV5-1 | CASRLESDTQYF
TRBJ1-5 | . | 13 | TRBV10-3 | CAISESNIQPQHF
TRBJ2-3 | . | 14 | TRBV7-6 | CASSLQGPTDTQYF
TRBJ2-7 | . | 13 | TRBV30 | CAWSGLAGGEQYF
TRBJ2-1 | . | 16 | TRBV7-8 | CASSPLGLAAYNEQFF
TRBJ2-2 | . | 17 | TRBV4-1 | CASSNRHRQENTGELFF
TRBJ1-5 | once | 16 | TRBV28 | CASRHRRDSRPEPQHF